This T cell receptor beta chain was observed in a study of GPR56 and killer-like receptors on CD4 memory cells (dated by TCRdb to about 2019). With regard to the full study: The study proposed that the stepwise gain of KLRB1, KLRG1, GPR56 and finally KLRF1 marks human CD4+ memory T-cell differentiation and cytokine production potential. The healthy blood donors were described in the study as age-matched to the liver disease patients, whose median age was around 70 years. What the research found in general, with its limitations: Clones dominating late populations 4 and 5 were also found in early populations 1 and 2, and this finding was taken by the authors as evidence for linear differentiation. Low clonal frequency was observed in the marker-negative population, and a progressive increase in clonal frequency, with a corresponding decrease in TCRbeta diversity, was observed along the proposed pathway. Overlap of TCR repertoires was especially pronounced between late populations 4 and 5, and partly extended to population 3. Diversity and similarity analyses were restricted to the 100 most expanded clones per population rather than full repertoires.

From the cysteine through the phenylalanine, the CDR3 covers 14 amino acids. The record lacks a DNA sequence. Five KLR/GPR56-defined CD4+ populations were enriched by fluorescence-activated cell sorting before TCRbeta sequencing. To test a linear memory differentiation pathway, the researchers sequenced TCRbeta repertoires from five CD4+ T-cell subsets that were defined by expression of KLRB1, KLRG1, GPR56 and KLRF1. TCR-sequenced cells came from peripheral blood of healthy control individuals, reported as five donors in the TCRbeta analysis figure. The researchers collected heparinized peripheral blood and processed every sample within one hour of retrieval. To isolate peripheral blood mononuclear cells, blood was diluted 1:2 in PBS and put through Biocoll density gradient centrifugation at room temperature. CD4+ T cells were enriched from freshly isolated PBMCs by magnetic sorting with anti-CD4 MicroBeads before flow sorting. A BD FACSAria II was used to sort CD4+ T cells enriched from PBMCs of healthy donors according to marker expression. Surface staining used anti-KLRB1 clone 191B8, anti-KLRF1 clone 4A4.D10 and anti-KLRG1 clone REA261 antibodies from Miltenyi Biotec.

Concerning this clonotype itself: Its cognate antigen has yet to be identified.

The sequencer listed for this sample is Illumina HiSeq 2500. The recombined TCRbeta locus was amplified by a previously published PCR protocol to build sequencing libraries. As for the original processing: Any read whose average quality score fell below 30 was discarded, and IMSEQ was used to process the reads that remained. Vbeta gene, Jbeta gene and CDR3 amino acid sequence were used to define clonotypes. The Morisita-Horn index, computed on the top 100 expanded clones, was used to measure repertoire overlap between populations. Clonal diversity was assessed with Rényi diversity profiles calculated on the top 100 expanded clones. The reads, reprocessed by TCRdb, yield one row per CDR3 protein sequence and no DNA. The V and J calls, along with clone size, are taken from TCRdb and not from the paper's own processing. The table for this sample lists about 2,200 distinct CDR3 sequences. The ten largest clones take up roughly 4.8% of the sample.

The chain couples TRBV12-3 or TRBV12-4 to TRBJ2-1; TCRdb calls TRBD1, which cannot be checked without DNA. The source material was memory CD4+ T cells from blood. The receptor's source is a human donor in good health. The CDR3 region has the sequence CAASRGAGHNEQFF.